The sequence of this T cell receptor (beta chain) was determined in a study of CD8 T cells in Susac syndrome. The count of this clonotype is one. Reverse transcription of about 0.5 to 1 ug RNA was carried out with random hexamers. Amplification of TCR beta CDR3 across 54 Vbeta and 13 Jbeta was performed with immunoSEQ multiplex PCR. One entry per CDR3 protein results from TCRdb running MiXCR on the immunoSEQ multiplex PCR reads. The data contain roughly 89,000 distinct CDR3 sequences, approximately 96% of them singletons. Sequencing was done on a sample of CD8+ T cells from PBMCs. This TCR was recovered from a human donor with Susac syndrome.

The CDR3 region is CASSQYTEAFF. The CDR3 DNA follows: TGTGCCAGCAGCCAGTACACTGAAGCTTTCTTT. The rearrangement links TRBV4-2 to TRBJ1-1, with D unclear. V lost 3 bases, J lost 3 bases, and 2 bases lay in between. The germline gives CDR1 LGHNA, CDR2 YNFKEQ. The CDR3 is 11 amino acids.